One and the same sample provided the 26 T cell receptor beta chains below, sequenced in a study of regulatory T cells in long-lasting Graves disease. The time point denotes: persistent/refractory GD, antithyroid drugs over 5 years with positive TRAb. Preparation of the TCR library used RNA extracted from PBMCs. CDR3-region Arm-PCR and iRepertoire HTBI primers produced the TCR beta libraries. TCRdb fed the multiplex PCR reads into MiXCR, producing one record per CDR3 protein. The sample contains roughly 400,000 distinct CDR3 sequences, around 20% of which appear only once. This sample comprised peripheral blood mononuclear cells (PBMCs), obtained when the disease was refractory, from a patient treated with antithyroid drugs. Source of these receptors: a female donor with Graves disease.

In regard to this clonotype: This may arise from a read error, as a much more abundant clone is one base away. The V gene is TRBV6-1, the J gene TRBJ2-2; TRBD2 aligns across 8 bases. The CDR3 is made up of 15 amino acids. Germline CDR1 MNHNS, CDR2 SASEGT. The trim removed 7 bases at V and 6 bases at J, leaving 10 bases unmatched. CDR3 nucleotides: TGTGCCAGCAAGCCTCCTTCGGGAGGGGCCGGGGAGCTGTTTTTT. Its translation: CASKPPSGGAGELFF.

V gene TRBV6-5 combines with J gene TRBJ1-2; D ambiguous. V gave up 2 bases and J gave up 3 bases, with 10 bases separating them. Germline CDR1 reads MNHEY; CDR2 reads SVGAGI. CDR3 length equals 14 residues. In DNA, the CDR3 is TGTGCCAGCAGTTACCCCCCCGGCGACTATGGCTACACCTTC. It specifies CASSYPPGDYGYTF.

This clonotype showed up many times. This chain joins TRBV27 and TRBJ1-2; 7 nucleotides line up with TRBD1. The V and J ends lost 5 bases and 2 bases, in that order; junction bases with no gene match: 8. CDR1 and CDR2 (germline): MNHEY, SMNVEV (reference sequence). This CDR3 spans 15 amino acids. The CDR3: CASSVRGDSNYGYTF. Here the CDR3 DNA reads TGTGCCAGCAGTGTAAGGGGGGACAGCAACTATGGCTACACCTTC.

This clonotype turned up a few times. This chain joins TRBV19 and TRBJ1-5; D is ambiguous. Deletions cut 3 bases from V and 1 base from J, with 10 bases between. This CDR3 is built from 15 residues. Germline lookup yields CDR1 LNHDA and CDR2 SQIVND (reference sequence). CDR3 loop: CASSMGTASNQPQHF. Here the CDR3 DNA reads TGTGCCAGTAGTATGGGCACAGCCAGCAATCAGCCCCAGCATTTT.

As for this clonotype: The junction does not match germline at one end; this may be a read error. The rearrangement joins TRBV27 to TRBJ1-1, with D tentatively TRBD1 (6 bases). The length of the CDR3 is 14 residues. CDR1 and CDR2 (germline): MNHEY, SMNVEV (reference sequence). The CDR3 DNA follows: TGTGCCAGCTGTTTATTAGGTTCAGGGGTTGAAGCTTTCTTT. This gives the protein CASCLLGSGVEAFF.

This clonotype was found many times. The chain has TRBV6-1 and TRBJ2-7; D possibly corresponds to TRBD1 (6 bases). The CDR3 sequence is 15 residues long. The V and J ends lost 5 bases and 3 bases respectively, with 17 bases between them. Germline V lookup: CDR1 MNHNS, CDR2 SASEGT. The chain's CDR3 is CASSLNRDKSYEQYF. The DNA of the CDR3 is TGTGCCAGCAGTCTAAACCGGGACAAGAGCTACGAGCAGTACTTC.

The rearrangement links TRBV6-1 to TRBJ2-7; possible D gene TRBD2, 7 bases. This CDR3 has 16 amino acids. V lost 4 bases to trimming and J lost 0 bases, with 16 bases between them. Germline V lookup: CDR1 MNHNS, CDR2 SASEGT. This chain's CDR3 is CASSVGGGRSSYEQYF. The CDR3 DNA reads TGTGCCAGCAGTGTGGGAGGGGGACGGAGCTCCTACGAGCAGTACTTC.

This sequence joins TRBV20-1 and TRBJ1-2; no reliable D call. V lost 6 bases and J lost 4, with 9 bases in between. The CDR3 runs 11 residues. Per germline, CDR1 DFQATT and CDR2 SNEGSKA (reference sequence). The CDR3 DNA sequence: TGCAGTGCACCGCTGGGCTATGGCTACACCTTC. Translation: CSAPLGYGYTF.

The chain links TRBV29-1 to TRBJ1-2; D remains unclear. Trimming removed 7 bases at V and 5 bases at J, with 8 bases between. Germline-derived CDR1 and CDR2 are SQVTM and ANQGSEA. This CDR3 has 10 amino acids. CDR3 sequence reads: CSAFGYGYTF. Here the CDR3 DNA reads TGCAGCGCGTTTGGGTATGGCTACACCTTC.

Comments on this clonotype: A much larger clone lies one base from this, so it may be a read error. The V gene is TRBV18, the J gene TRBJ2-5; no firm D call. Germline V gives CDR1 KGHSH, CDR2 LQKENI. There are 16 residues in the CDR3. V dropped 3 bases and J dropped 2 bases, with 16 bases sitting between them. The chain's CDR3 is CASSPRQNARQETQYF. In nucleotides, the CDR3 is TGTGCCAGCTCACCCCGCCAGAACGCGAGACAAGAGACCCAGTACTTC.

The chain combines TRBV19 with TRBJ1-1; 7 bases align to TRBD1. Unmatched junction bases numbered 10, after V lost 6 bases and J lost 3 bases. Germline V CDR1 and CDR2: LNHDA, SQIVND (reference sequence). CDR3 size: 15 residues. The CDR3 region has the DNA TGTGCCAGTAGCCACAGGGGACCGCTGGACACTGAAGCTTTCTTT. Encoded protein: CASSHRGPLDTEAFF. Filled out from reference TRBV19 and TRBJ1-1, the complete variable domain reads DGGITQSPKYLFRKEGQNVTLSCEQNLNHDAMYWYRQDPGQGLRLIYYSQIVNDFQKGDIAEGYSVSREKKESFPLTVTSAQKNPTAFYLCASSHRGPLDTEAFFGQGTRLTVV.

This clonotype has ten or more counts. The chain carries TRBV28 and TRBJ2-5; TRBD1 agrees at 8 bases. The ends lost 4 bases at V and 2 bases at J; junction bases unmatched: 6. The CDR3 extends over 15 amino acids. Germline lookup yields CDR1 MDHEN and CDR2 SYDVKM. CDR3 sequence: CASSSGTGFQETQYF. The DNA of the CDR3 is TGTGCCAGCAGTTCCGGGACAGGATTTCAAGAGACCCAGTACTTC.

This clonotype was counted a single time. V is TRBV7-2 and J is TRBJ2-7; D may be TRBD1 (5 bases). V was shortened by 0 bases and J by 6 bases, with 9 bases between the two germline ends. The CDR3 consists of 13 residues. The germline CDR1 and CDR2 sequences are SGHTA and FQGNSA. In nucleotides, the CDR3 is TGTGCCAGCAGCTTAGCAGGGGCAATCGAGCAGTACTTC. Encoded protein: CASSLAGAIEQYF.

The CDR3 bases are TGTGCCAGCAGTGGGGGATTATTTGGTAGCAATCAGCCCCAGCATTTT. It codes for CASSGGLFGSNQPQHF. The chain has TRBV6-1 and TRBJ1-5, with no clear D. The germline gives CDR1 MNHNS, CDR2 SASEGT. The germline V and J ends were trimmed by 4 bases and 0 bases, with 13 bases remaining between them. The CDR3 loop spans 16 amino acids.

The chain employs TRBV11-3 and TRBJ1-1; D unclear. Deletions cut 0 bases from V and 5 bases from J, with 28 bases between. The V gene's germline CDR1 is SGHNT and CDR2 YENEEA. This CDR3 region has 20 residues. The CDR3 coding sequence is TGTGCCAGCAGCTTAGATCCCCGCGGCTTTGGGAAGGCTCGAGATACTGAAGCTTTCTTT. This sequence encodes CASSLDPRGFGKARDTEAFF.

This clonotype has more than one count but fewer than ten. The chain combines TRBV10-3 with TRBJ2-2; TRBD1 matches at 9 bases. Germline CDR1 reads ENHRY; CDR2 reads SYGVKD. The CDR3 spans 16 residues. J was trimmed by 5 bases and V by 7 bases; bases with no gene match: 11. The CDR3 here is CAIKDRGTAWTGELFF. The CDR3 bases are TGTGCCATCAAGGACAGGGGCACCGCGTGGACCGGGGAGCTGTTTTTT.

The J gene is TRBJ2-2, the V gene TRBV28, with 9 bases identical to TRBD1. The J segment lost 3 bases and the V segment lost 7 bases, leaving 3 bases of the junction unmatched. The CDR3 sequence is 14 residues long. Germline V CDR1 and CDR2: MDHEN, SYDVKM. CDR3 in amino acids: CASTRTGDTGELFF. The CDR3 coding sequence is TGTGCCAGCACCCGGACAGGGGACACCGGGGAGCTGTTTTTT.

In this sample, this clonotype turned up many times. The chain couples TRBV20-1 to TRBJ2-7, with D perhaps matching TRBD2 (5 bases). This CDR3 has 13 amino acids. CDR1 and CDR2 (germline): DFQATT, SNEGSKA (reference sequence). Trimming cost V 2 bases and J 3 bases, with 11 bases left between them. Here the CDR3 DNA reads TGCAGTGCTAGAAACCTGGGAGACTACGAGCAGTACTTC. Translation gives CSARNLGDYEQYF.

J is TRBJ1-5 and V is TRBV28, with D possibly matching TRBD1 (5 bases). This CDR3 has 17 amino acids. From germline, CDR1 is MDHEN and CDR2 SYDVKM. V dropped 3 bases and J dropped 0 bases, with 15 bases sitting between them. CDR3 loop: CASSLHRTTFSNQPQHF. The CDR3 DNA follows: TGTGCCAGCAGTTTGCACAGGACAACTTTTAGCAATCAGCCCCAGCATTTT.

A few counts support this clonotype. The genes are TRBV20-1 and TRBJ2-7, with TRBD1 matching 7 bases. This CDR3 is built from 14 residues. Germline assignment: CDR1 DFQATT and CDR2 SNEGSKA (reference sequence). V dropped 3 bases and J dropped 0; count of bases not matched to a gene: 5. The CDR3 nucleotides are TGCAGTGCTAGGGGGACAGTGCACTCCTACGAGCAGTACTTC. Amino acids: CSARGTVHSYEQYF.

The rearrangement uses TRBV5-1 and TRBJ2-1; the D gene is possibly TRBD2 (5 bases). The V gene's germline CDR1 is SGHRS and CDR2 YFSETQ. Trimming took off 0 bases at V and 7 bases at J, with 17 bases between the two ends. The CDR3 contains 16 residues. CDR3 bases: TGCGCCAGCAGCTTGGCGGCCACCAACGGGGAAAATGAGCAGTTCTTC. Translation gives CASSLAATNGENEQFF. The complete variable domain, with remaining parts taken from reference TRBV5-1 and TRBJ2-1, reads KAGVTQTPRYLIKTRGQQVTLSCSPISGHRSVSWYQQTPGQGLQFLFEYFSETQRNKGNFPGRFSGRQFSNSRSEMNVSTLELGDSALYLCASSLAATNGENEQFFGPGTRLTVL.

This clonotype was counted many times. The J gene is TRBJ1-6, the V gene TRBV28, with D unresolved. V lost 3 bases, J lost 10 bases, and 10 bases lay in between. The germline gives CDR1 MDHEN, CDR2 SYDVKM. There are 13 residues in the CDR3. In DNA, the CDR3 is TGTGCCAGCAGTTTTCGAGGAGCATCACCCCTCCACTTT. The encoded protein is CASSFRGASPLHF.

This CDR3 is CASSGQGGYGYTF. The CDR3, as DNA: TGCGCCAGCAGCGGACAGGGAGGCTATGGCTACACCTTC. J is TRBJ1-2 and V is TRBV4-1, with 8 bases lining up with TRBD1. V lost 5 bases to trimming and J lost 4 bases; unmatched junction nucleotides: 3. There are 13 residues in the CDR3. Per the germline V gene, CDR1 is MGHRA and CDR2 is YSYEKL.

This clonotype has a count of ten or more. The rearrangement joins TRBV7-2 to TRBJ2-5; 9 bases line up with TRBD1. V shed 1 base, J shed 5 bases, and the junction held 11 bases outside the gene matches. Germline assignment: CDR1 SGHTA and CDR2 FQGNSA. CDR3 length: 17 amino acids. Written as DNA, the CDR3 is TGTGCCAGCAGCTTAGATCCCACAGGGGGCGCCGGGGAGACCCAGTACTTC. This codes for CASSLDPTGGAGETQYF.

The rearrangement links TRBV6-1 to TRBJ2-1; 10 bases match TRBD2. CDR1 MNHNS and CDR2 SASEGT come from the germline V gene. V lost 6 bases to trimming and J lost 9 bases; unmatched junction nucleotides: 8. The CDR3 contains 14 residues. CDR3 residues: CASRESGRAPEQFF. For the CDR3, the DNA is TGTGCCAGCAGAGAGAGCGGGAGGGCGCCTGAGCAGTTCTTC.

This clonotype was found a few times. V usage is TRBV7-3 and J usage is TRBJ2-2, with D uncertain. Germline-derived CDR1 and CDR2 are SGHTA and FQGTGA. CDR3 length: 13 amino acids. Between the trimmed V and J ends, which lost 5 bases and 3 bases, there was a span of 7 bases. This CDR3 reads CASSPLYTGELFF. The CDR3, as DNA: TGTGCCAGCAGCCCCCTTTACACCGGGGAGCTGTTTTTT.